Presented here are 23 T cell receptor beta chains from one specimen sequenced in a study of identifying expanded T cells in peripheral blood. Repertoires were generated with immunoSEQ multiplex PCR, while TCRdb's copy carries only in-frame clones and drops some. The data hold over 80,000 clones, with approximately 83% observed a single time. The source material was blood. These TCRs come from a person aged 18 to 70 in good health.

The chain uses TRBV11-3 and TRBJ1-3; D gene ambiguous. Trimming cost V 5 bases and J 0 bases, with 17 bases left between them. The CDR3 runs 17 residues. Germline V gene sequence: CDR1 SGHNT, CDR2 YENEEA. CDR3 residues: CASSPSGMGNSGNTIYF. Here the CDR3 DNA reads TGTGCCAGCAGCCCTTCCGGAATGGGTAACTCTGGAAACACCATATATTTT.

V is TRBV15 and J is TRBJ2-7; 10 bases align to TRBD1. The V segment lost 5 bases and the J segment 6 bases; nucleotides outside the gene matches: 7. Germline values: CDR1 LNHNV, CDR2 YYDKDF (reference sequence). The CDR3 totals 14 residues. The CDR3 sequence is CATSAWDRGGEQYF. CDR3 nucleotides: TGTGCCACCAGCGCCTGGGACAGGGGAGGCGAGCAGTACTTC.

This chain links TRBV6-5 with TRBJ2-5, with D perhaps matching TRBD1 (5 bases). The CDR3 has 12 residues. Deletions cut 6 bases from V and 4 bases from J, with 9 bases between. Germline V gene sequence: CDR1 MNHEY, CDR2 SVGAGI. CDR3 amino acids: CASRNQGETQYF. CDR3 DNA sequence: TGTGCCAGCAGGAACCAGGGAGAGACCCAGTACTTC.

Details on this clone: Within the sample, other DNA sequences also encode this same CDR3. The J gene is TRBJ1-5, the V gene TRBV30; no firm D call. Trimming pared 1 base from V and 0 bases from J, leaving 4 bases between. Germline assignment: CDR1 GTSNPN and CDR2 SVGIG (reference sequence). The CDR3 runs to 13 residues. The CDR3 DNA follows: TGTGCCTGGAGTGAAGGTAGCAATCAGCCCCAGCATTTT. Translating gives CAWSEGSNQPQHF.

The V and J genes are TRBV27 and TRBJ2-5, with D possibly being TRBD2 (6 bases). CDR3 length: 13 residues. Deletions cut 6 bases from V and 14 bases from J, with 22 bases between. The germline V gene has CDR1 MNHEY and CDR2 SMNVEV (reference sequence). CDR3 bases: TGTGCCAGCAGGTTCAACCTGGGGGGTTGGGACTACTTC. Its protein is CASRFNLGGWDYF.

The rearrangement joins TRBV6-6 to TRBJ2-1, with D maybe TRBD2 (5 bases). This CDR3 spans 14 amino acids. Germline CDR1 MNHNY, CDR2 SVGAGI (reference sequence). Trimming took 4 bases from V and 7 from J, leaving 14 bases between them. This CDR3 reads CASSFHPRTNEQFF. DNA of the CDR3: TGTGCCAGCAGTTTTCATCCTAGGACTAATGAGCAGTTCTTC.

The chain has TRBV19 and TRBJ2-1, with a weak D call TRBD2 (5 bases). The ends were cut back, 6 bases at V and 2 bases at J, with 20 bases in the middle. Germline V CDR1 and CDR2: LNHDA, SQIVND (reference sequence). The CDR3 spans 17 residues. The CDR3 spells CASSPDWETTTYNEQFF. The CDR3, as DNA: TGTGCCAGTAGCCCCGACTGGGAGACTACCACCTACAATGAGCAGTTCTTC.

This clone was detected a few times. The chain uses TRBV4-1 and TRBJ1-6; maybe TRBD1 (5 bases). From germline, CDR1 is MGHRA and CDR2 YSYEKL. V gave up 3 bases and J gave up 10 bases, with 13 bases separating them. This CDR3 contains 14 residues. The CDR3 DNA reads TGCGCCAGCAGCCACCCCGGGACCTTGTCACCCCTCCACTTT. Its protein product is CASSHPGTLSPLHF.

The chain links TRBV19 to TRBJ1-2; TRBD1 aligns across 7 bases. With V trimmed by 1 base and J by 7 bases, 12 bases remained unmatched. The CDR3 is 16 amino acids. The V gene's germline CDR1 is LNHDA and CDR2 SQIVND (reference sequence). For the CDR3, the DNA is TGTGCCAGTAGTATAGCCGTAGCGCAGGGACAGAGTGGCTACACCTTC. Protein sequence: CASSIAVAQGQSGYTF.

The rearrangement uses TRBV9 and TRBJ1-2; D is uncertain. Trimming shortened V by 0 bases and J by 0 bases, and 6 bases separated the two germline ends. The CDR3 length is 14 residues. Germline-derived CDR1 and CDR2 are SGDLS and YYNGEE. The CDR3 DNA sequence: TGTGCCAGCAGCGTAGGGAGTACTAACTATGGCTACACCTTC. Translating gives CASSVGSTNYGYTF. The full variable domain, with the rest looked up from reference TRBV9 and TRBJ1-2, is DSGVTQTPKHLITATGQRVTLRCSPRSGDLSVYWYQQSLDQGLQFLIQYYNGEERAKGNILERFSAQQFPDLHSELNLSSLELGDSALYFCASSVGSTNYGYTFGSGTRLTVV.

This chain uses TRBV29-1 with TRBJ1-1; possibly TRBD1 for D (6 bases). The V end was cut by 5 bases, the J end by 4 bases, with 20 bases between. This CDR3 is built from 15 residues. Per germline, CDR1 SQVTM and CDR2 ANQGSEA. CDR3 protein: CSVSKGGRGTTEAFF. The CDR3 bases are TGCAGCGTTTCCAAGGGGGGGCGCGGTACCACTGAAGCTTTCTTT.

V usage is TRBV15 and J usage is TRBJ1-2, with D uncertain. Trimming removed 4 bases from V and 2 bases from J, with 8 bases in between. Germline CDR1 LNHNV, CDR2 YYDKDF (reference sequence). There are 13 residues in the CDR3. The CDR3 here is CATSNGENYGYTF. The CDR3 DNA sequence: TGTGCCACCAGCAACGGGGAGAACTATGGCTACACCTTC.

This clone was recorded only once. This chain links TRBV5-1 with TRBJ1-2; D perhaps matches TRBD1 (5 bases). V was clipped by 2 bases and J by 5 bases, with 13 bases between them. Germline CDR1 SGHRS, CDR2 YFSETQ. This CDR3 has 14 residues. As DNA, the CDR3 is TGCGCCAGCAGCTTCGCGCAGGGAAGATATGGCTACACCTTC. Protein product: CASSFAQGRYGYTF.

The V and J genes are TRBV19 and TRBJ1-2; possibly TRBD1 for D (5 bases). Trimming took off 3 bases at V and 7 bases at J, with 15 bases between the two ends. The CDR3 length is 14 residues. Germline values: CDR1 LNHDA, CDR2 SQIVND (reference sequence). CDR3 sequence: CASSIREGLGGYTF. DNA of the CDR3: TGTGCCAGTAGTATCCGCGAGGGGCTGGGTGGCTACACCTTC.

This clone has more than one count but fewer than ten. The chain uses TRBV5-8 and TRBJ1-2; perhaps TRBD1 as D (5 bases). V was pared by 4 bases and J by 5 bases, with 15 bases between. CDR3 length: 14 residues. CDR1 is SGHTS, CDR2 YDEGEE, per germline. The CDR3 region is CASSDRPGPYGYTF. The DNA for the CDR3 is TGTGCCAGCAGCGACAGACCGGGGCCTTATGGCTACACCTTC.

V is TRBV4-3 and J is TRBJ2-7, with a tentative D call TRBD2 (5 bases). CDR1 LGHNA and CDR2 YSLEER come from the germline V gene. Trimming cost V 4 bases and J 8 bases, with 18 bases left between them. The length of the CDR3 is 14 residues. CDR3 nucleotides: TGCGCCAGCAGCCTATCCTCCGGGCCCGGGAAGCAGTACTTC. Its protein product is CASSLSSGPGKQYF.

The chain joins TRBV6-1 to TRBJ2-3, with unresolved D. CDR1 and CDR2 from the germline V gene are MNHNS and SASEGT. The CDR3 is 12 residues long. Trimming took off 1 base at V and 7 bases at J, with 6 bases between the two ends. CDR3 nucleotides: TGTGCCAGCAGTGAAGTCAGGCATACGCAGTATTTT. This gives the protein CASSEVRHTQYF.

The gene calls are TRBV5-4 and TRBJ2-3; possibly TRBD2 for D (6 bases). Germline CDR1 and CDR2: SGHNT and YYREEE (reference sequence). This CDR3 is 15 amino acids long. V was cut by 1 base and J by 4 bases, with 13 bases left in between. This CDR3 is CASSLPGTESDTQYF. CDR3 coding DNA: TGTGCCAGCAGCTTGCCCGGGACTGAATCAGATACGCAGTATTTT.

This clone was recorded once. The gene calls are TRBV5-1 and TRBJ1-6; TRBD1 aligns across 10 bases. The J segment lost 1 base and the V segment lost 1 base, leaving 8 bases of the junction unmatched. The CDR3 extends over 19 amino acids. Germline V gene lookup returns CDR1 SGHRS and CDR2 YFSETQ. As DNA, the CDR3 is TGCGCCAGCAGCTTGTTTGAGGACAGGGGGTTTTCCTATAATTCACCCCTCCACTTT. It is translated as CASSLFEDRGFSYNSPLHF.

The V call is TRBV30, the J call TRBJ2-7; 8 nucleotides line up with TRBD1. The junction had 3 bases not matched to a gene; V was cut back by 2 bases and J by 3 bases. The CDR3 spans 13 residues. Germline V gives CDR1 GTSNPN, CDR2 SVGIG (reference sequence). The CDR3 DNA follows: TGTGCCTGGAGTCGGGACAGGAGCTACGAGCAGTACTTC. Encoded protein: CAWSRDRSYEQYF. Supplemented by reference TRBV30 and TRBJ2-7, the full variable domain reads SQTIHQWPATLVQPVGSPLSLECTVEGTSNPNLYWYRQAAGRGLQLLFYSVGIGQISSEVPQNLSASRPQDRQFILSSKKLLLSDSGFYLCAWSRDRSYEQYFGPGTRLTVT.

The V and J genes are TRBV7-2 and TRBJ2-7; the match to TRBD2 covers 9 bases. V was pared by 5 bases and J by 7 bases, with 12 bases of the junction left unmatched. In germline, CDR1 is SGHTA, CDR2 FQGNSA. This CDR3 has 15 residues. The CDR3 sequence is CASSVRLAGTGEQYF. As DNA, the CDR3 is TGTGCCAGCAGCGTACGGCTAGCGGGGACGGGGGAGCAGTACTTC.

The chain recombines TRBV28 with TRBJ1-4, with no clear D. Germline CDR1 and CDR2: MDHEN and SYDVKM. V was trimmed by 2 bases and J by 2 bases, leaving 6 bases between them. This CDR3 is 14 amino acids long. Here the CDR3 DNA reads TGTGCCAGCAGTTTAGCCGGTACTAATGAAAAACTGTTTTTT. Amino acids: CASSLAGTNEKLFF.

The rearrangement uses TRBV15 and TRBJ2-5, with TRBD1 as a possible D gene (5 bases). Per germline, CDR1 LNHNV and CDR2 YYDKDF (reference sequence). This CDR3 comprises 16 residues. V was trimmed by 1 base and J by 3 bases, leaving 15 bases between them. The CDR3 coding sequence is TGTGCCACCAGCAGAGTGGACAAAAATGAAGAAGAGACCCAGTACTTC. Translated, it gives CATSRVDKNEEETQYF. Together with reference TRBV15 and TRBJ2-5, the CDR3 gives the full variable domain: DAMVIQNPRYQVTQFGKPVTLSCSQTLNHNVMYWYQQKSSQAPKLLFHYYDKDFNNEADTPDNFQSRRPNTSFCFLDIRSPGLGDTAMYLCATSRVDKNEEETQYFGPGTRLLVL.